This TCR beta chain was captured by sequencing in a study of T-cell memory formation after mild COVID-19. This clonotype came up a few times. TCR alpha and TCR beta cDNA libraries carrying sample barcodes and UMIs came from 5'RACE with constant-segment primers. TCRdb reanalysed the 5' RACE reads using MiXCR and keeps one entry per CDR3 protein. The sample has 500,000 to 600,000 distinct CDR3 sequences, more than 15% seen once. Germline V lookup: CDR1 DFQATT, CDR2 SNEGSKA (reference sequence). The V end lost 5 bases, the J end lost 6 bases, and 13 bases lay between the germline ends. The CDR3 totals 12 residues.

Sequenced input: PBMCs or a T cell subset sorted from them (not recorded which). The sequence was obtained from an adult woman who had mild COVID-19 (a few samples of this study predate the infection). Cell type and time point are not known. This sequence joins TRBV20-1 and TRBJ1-1; D is unclear. DNA for the CDR3: TGCAGTGCTTACCCCGGGGTCTCTGAAGCTTTCTTT. Its protein is CSAYPGVSEAFF.